This T cell receptor (beta chain) is from a study of blood T cell repertoires in COVID-19 (dated by TCRdb to the early 2020s). Background on the whole study: Collaborator samples came from the United States, Italy and Spain and covered acute and convalescent phases of COVID-19. The samples were drawn from the first 160 participants of the ongoing ImmuneRACE study and from over 950 subjects provided by 6 global collaborators. The dataset comprised deeply sampled blood TCRbeta repertoires from subjects exposed to, actively infected with, or recovered from COVID-19. The prospective study material was composed of cDNA or gDNA derived from T cells, B-cell-depleted T cells, or PBMCs. The repertoires were released in a freely available public database meant as a resource for research on the immune response to SARS-CoV-2. Nearly every sample came with metadata listing a de-identified subject ID, COVID-19 status, age in years and sex. Where available, HLA class I and class II types were taken from metadata supplied by the sample provider and were not determined by assay-based typing. The study at large found these results: How much clinical and demographic metadata was included differed by source and by participant, and the metadata was provided uncurated.

In its sample, this clone was seen once. No antigen is known for it. Base qualities are not recorded, but no much larger clone differs from it by a single base. Whole blood was collected in K2EDTA tubes by collaborating institutions according to the institutions' own protocols. Collaborator samples were shipped for TCRbeta analysis as frozen whole blood, isolated PBMCs, or DNA extracted from either sample type. Taken from cysteine to phenylalanine, the CDR3 has 17 residues. Only the CDR3 DNA stays, 51 bases, in frame from base 1. Between the V and J ends, shortened by 6 bases and 7 bases respectively, the junction contains 24 bases. The germline V gene encodes CDR1 SGHTA and CDR2 FQGNSA. The immunoSEQ Assay, a bias-controlled multiplex PCR, was used to amplify TCRbeta CDR3 regions from genomic DNA. In the authors' own workflow: The number of nucleated cells in each sample was estimated from the amplification of reference gene primers within the assay. To quantify the absolute abundance of each unique TCRbeta CDR3 rearrangement, sequence reads were collapsed and filtered. For each sample, productive Simpson clonality was calculated by taking the square root of Simpson's diversity index across productive rearrangements. This is the immuneACCESS table as TCRdb keeps it, with only in-frame sequences that have V and J called. A part of the clones is gone; compared with another copy, unresolved V genes explain less than half, and the rest is unexplained. V and J calls and clone size follow that table, whereas D and trimming were derived from the DNA. For this sample there are 150,000 to 200,000 clones; around 84% appear just once. The ten largest clones represent roughly 19% of the sample.

The sequencing input was peripheral blood. The sequence derives from an elderly woman with acute or convalescent COVID-19. This sequence uses TRBV7-2 and TRBJ1-4, and TRBD1 may be the D gene, going by 5 matching bases. The CDR3 has the sequence CASSDPWGTADREKLFF. The DNA sequence follows: TGTGCCAGCAGTGACCCATGGGGCACGGCGGATCGTGAAAAACTGTTTTTT. With the rest looked up from the reference TRBV7-2 and TRBJ1-4 genes rather than sequenced, the full variable domain is GAGVSQSPSNKVTEKGKDVELRCDPISGHTALYWYRQSLGQGLEFLIYFQGNSAPDKSGLPSDRFSAERTGGSVSTLTIQRTQQEDSAVYLCASSDPWGTADREKLFFGSGTQLSVL.